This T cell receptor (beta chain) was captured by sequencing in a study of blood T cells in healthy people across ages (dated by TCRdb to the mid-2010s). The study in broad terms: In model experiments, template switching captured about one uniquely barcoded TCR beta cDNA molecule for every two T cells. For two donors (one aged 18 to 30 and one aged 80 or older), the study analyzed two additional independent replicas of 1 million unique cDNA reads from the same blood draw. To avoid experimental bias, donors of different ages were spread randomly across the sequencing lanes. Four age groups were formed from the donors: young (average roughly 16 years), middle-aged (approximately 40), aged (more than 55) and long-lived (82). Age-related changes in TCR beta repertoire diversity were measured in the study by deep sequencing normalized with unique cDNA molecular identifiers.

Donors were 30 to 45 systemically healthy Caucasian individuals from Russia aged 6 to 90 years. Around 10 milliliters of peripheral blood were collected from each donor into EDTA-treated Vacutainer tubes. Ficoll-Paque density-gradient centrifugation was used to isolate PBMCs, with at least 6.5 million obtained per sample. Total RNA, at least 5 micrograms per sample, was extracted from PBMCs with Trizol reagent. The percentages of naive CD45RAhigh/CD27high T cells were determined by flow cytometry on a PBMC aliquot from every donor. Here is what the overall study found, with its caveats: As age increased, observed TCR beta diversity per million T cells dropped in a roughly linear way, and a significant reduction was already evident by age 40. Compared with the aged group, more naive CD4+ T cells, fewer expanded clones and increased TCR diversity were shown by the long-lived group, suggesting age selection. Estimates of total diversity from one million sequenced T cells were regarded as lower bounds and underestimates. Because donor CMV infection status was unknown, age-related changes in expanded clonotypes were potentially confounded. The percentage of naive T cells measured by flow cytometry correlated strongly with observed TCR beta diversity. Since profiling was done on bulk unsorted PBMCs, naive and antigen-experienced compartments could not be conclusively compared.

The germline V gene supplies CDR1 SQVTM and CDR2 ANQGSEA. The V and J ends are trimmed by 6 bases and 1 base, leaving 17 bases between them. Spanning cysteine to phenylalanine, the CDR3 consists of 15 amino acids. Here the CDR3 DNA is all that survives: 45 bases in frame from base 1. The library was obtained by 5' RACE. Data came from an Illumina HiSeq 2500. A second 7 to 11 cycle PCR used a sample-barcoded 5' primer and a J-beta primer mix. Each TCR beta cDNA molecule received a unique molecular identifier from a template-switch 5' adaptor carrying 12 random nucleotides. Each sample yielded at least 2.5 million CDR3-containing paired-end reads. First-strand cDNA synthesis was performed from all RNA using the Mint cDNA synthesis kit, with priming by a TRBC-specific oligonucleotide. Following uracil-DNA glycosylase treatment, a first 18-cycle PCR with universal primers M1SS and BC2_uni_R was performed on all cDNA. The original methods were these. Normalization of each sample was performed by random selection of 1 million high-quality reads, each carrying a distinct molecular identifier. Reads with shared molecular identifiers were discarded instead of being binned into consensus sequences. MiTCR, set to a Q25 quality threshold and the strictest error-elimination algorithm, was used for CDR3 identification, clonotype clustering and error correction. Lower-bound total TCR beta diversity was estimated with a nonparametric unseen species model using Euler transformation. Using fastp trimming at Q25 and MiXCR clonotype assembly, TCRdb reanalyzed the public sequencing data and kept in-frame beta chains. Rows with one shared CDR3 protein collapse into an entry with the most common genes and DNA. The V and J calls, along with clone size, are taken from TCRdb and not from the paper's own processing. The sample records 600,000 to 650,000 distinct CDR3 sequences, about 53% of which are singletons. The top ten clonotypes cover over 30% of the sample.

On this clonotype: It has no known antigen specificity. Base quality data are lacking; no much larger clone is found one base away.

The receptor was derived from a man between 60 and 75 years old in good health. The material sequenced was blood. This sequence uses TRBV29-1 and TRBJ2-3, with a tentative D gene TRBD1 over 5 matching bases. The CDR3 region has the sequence CSVSPTWGGTDTQYF. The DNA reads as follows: TGCAGCGTGAGCCCGACCTGGGGCGGCACAGATACGCAGTATTTT.